The 32 T cell receptor beta chains given below trace back to one sample, sequenced in a study of control samples from healthy donors and cancer patients. The protocol was immunoSEQ multiplex PCR, while the TCRdb copy is restricted to in-frame clones and leaves out a portion. The table shows 120,000 or so clones, with roughly 91% occurring only once. The material sequenced was blood. The receptors come from a man aged 35 to 55 in good health.

The gene calls are TRBV27 and TRBJ1-5; D is unclear. Trimming stripped 3 bases from V and 1 base from J, with 7 bases between. The V gene's germline CDR1 is MNHEY and CDR2 SMNVEV (reference sequence). The CDR3 has 14 amino acids. CDR3: CASSFMDSNQPQHF. The CDR3 DNA follows: TGTGCCAGCAGTTTTATGGACAGCAATCAGCCCCAGCATTTT.

The chain uses TRBV7-9 and TRBJ2-2; 7 bases line up with TRBD1. The CDR3 consists of 16 residues. Germline V gene data show CDR1 as SEHNR and CDR2 as FQNEAQ (reference sequence). Trimming removed 5 bases from V and 1 base from J; junction bases left unmatched: 7. Written as DNA, the CDR3 is TGTGCCAGCAGCCTGTCTGGGACAGAGAACACCGGGGAGCTGTTTTTT. This gives the protein CASSLSGTENTGELFF.

V gene TRBV6-5 combines with J gene TRBJ2-2, with D perhaps being TRBD1 or TRBD2 (5 bases each). Germline V gives CDR1 MNHEY, CDR2 SVGAGI. Trimming took 2 bases from V and 5 from J, leaving 6 bases between them. This CDR3 is 13 amino acids long. The CDR3 DNA reads TGTGCCAGCAGTTACGAGGGGACCGGGGAGCTGTTTTTT. Residues: CASSYEGTGELFF.

The genes are TRBV13 and TRBJ1-1, with D possibly TRBD1 on 6 matching bases. Germline V lookup: CDR1 PRHDT, CDR2 FYEKMQ (reference sequence). V was pared by 7 bases and J by 2 bases, with 20 bases between. The CDR3 runs to 16 residues. This CDR3 reads CASIHRKQGLNTEAFF. The CDR3 DNA is TGTGCCAGCATCCACCGTAAACAGGGATTAAACACTGAAGCTTTCTTT.

The J gene is TRBJ2-3, the V gene TRBV29-1; TRBD2 agrees at 12 bases. The V and J ends lost 6 bases and 6 bases, in that order; junction bases with no gene match: 10. The V gene's germline CDR1 is SQVTM and CDR2 ANQGSEA. CDR3 length: 15 amino acids. The CDR3, as DNA: TGCAGCGTACCCCTCACTAGCGGGGGGCGCGATACGCAGTATTTT. Protein sequence: CSVPLTSGGRDTQYF.

The rearrangement links TRBV9 to TRBJ2-2; D is undetermined. CDR3 size: 14 residues. Germline CDR1 SGDLS, CDR2 YYNGEE. Trimming pared 3 bases from V and 6 bases from J, leaving 12 bases between. The CDR3 DNA reads TGTGCCAGCAGCGGAGTAGGGTACGCCGGGGAGCTGTTTTTT. Amino acids: CASSGVGYAGELFF.

This clone was counted only a few times. V gene TRBV10-1 combines with J gene TRBJ1-2, with D unresolved. The V and J ends lost 3 bases and 8 bases respectively, with 7 bases between them. This CDR3 is built from 11 residues. Germline CDR1 and CDR2: WNHNN and SYGVQD (reference sequence). The CDR3 DNA is TGCGCCAGCAGTGAAGGCAGGGGCTACACCTTC. This encodes CASSEGRGYTF.

The chain recombines TRBV7-8 with TRBJ1-3; no clear D gene. Germline CDR1 is SGHVS and CDR2 is FQNEAQ. The CDR3 totals 14 residues. V lost 1 base, J lost 3 bases, and 7 bases lay in between. In DNA, the CDR3 is TGTGCCAGCAGCTTAGGCGGGGTTGGAAACACCATATATTTT. Protein: CASSLGGVGNTIYF.

This clone was recorded once. For the CDR3, the DNA is TGCAGTGCTAGATTTATCGAGACCCAGTACTTC. Protein product: CSARFIETQYF. The V and J genes are TRBV20-1 and TRBJ2-5; D remains unclear. With 2 bases removed from V and 5 bases from J, the gap between germline ends came to 6 bases. This CDR3 spans 11 amino acids. CDR1 is DFQATT, CDR2 SNEGSKA, per germline (reference sequence).

The chain couples TRBV6-1 to TRBJ1-6; D ambiguous. This CDR3 is 15 amino acids long. Germline assignment: CDR1 MNHNS and CDR2 SASEGT. Trimming removed 1 base from V and 7 bases from J, with 11 bases in between. CDR3 residues: CASSEGQRRNSPLHF. The CDR3 DNA reads as TGTGCCAGCAGTGAAGGCCAGAGACGAAATTCACCCCTCCACTTT.

The V and J genes are TRBV11-3 and TRBJ1-2; 7 positions agree with TRBD1. Trimming at V came to 5 bases and at J to 3 bases, leaving 6 bases not matched to a gene. The CDR3 totals 14 residues. Germline lookup yields CDR1 SGHNT and CDR2 YENEEA. The CDR3 reads CASSTEQGYYGYTF. DNA of the CDR3: TGTGCCAGCAGCACCGAACAGGGGTACTATGGCTACACCTTC.

This chain joins TRBV7-3 and TRBJ1-6; D ambiguous. This CDR3 is built from 13 residues. The V end was cut by 3 bases, the J end by 6 bases, with 6 bases between. Germline values: CDR1 SGHTA, CDR2 FQGTGA. CDR3 region: CASSLGGNSPLHF. In nucleotides, the CDR3 is TGTGCCAGCAGCTTGGGTGGTAATTCACCCCTCCACTTT.

This clone has just one count. The V and J genes are TRBV7-2 and TRBJ2-5; D call uncertain. The germline CDR1 and CDR2 sequences are SGHTA and FQGNSA. The CDR3 runs to 14 residues. The V end was cut by 1 base, the J end by 3 bases, with 9 bases between. CDR3 DNA sequence: TGTGCCAGCAGCTTAGGGGGTCGGAAAGAGACCCAGTACTTC. Protein: CASSLGGRKETQYF.

The V and J genes are TRBV6-2 or TRBV6-3 and TRBJ2-3; 11 bases align to TRBD2. Germline CDR1 reads MNHEY; CDR2 reads SVGEGT. Losses at the gene ends were 5 bases for V and 3 bases for J; bases not matched to a gene: 7. The CDR3 length is 16 residues. The CDR3 here is CASSTLAGGITDTQYF. The CDR3 nucleotides read TGTGCCAGCAGTACCCTAGCGGGGGGTATTACAGATACGCAGTATTTT.

The chain recombines TRBV7-9 with TRBJ1-4; D might be TRBD1 (5 bases). The CDR3 runs to 14 residues. Germline CDR1 SEHNR, CDR2 FQNEAQ (reference sequence). Between the trimmed V and J ends, which lost 4 bases and 8 bases, there was a span of 14 bases. CDR3 DNA: TGTGCCAGCAGCTACGGGACCTCCAGGGAAAAACTGTTTTTT. This sequence encodes CASSYGTSREKLFF.

The rearrangement joins TRBV7-2 to TRBJ2-5, with D unresolved. CDR3 length: 15 amino acids. Germline lookup yields CDR1 SGHTA and CDR2 FQGNSA. The V end was cut by 3 bases, the J end by 2 bases, with 13 bases between. As DNA, the CDR3 is TGTGCCAGCAGCTTGCTCCGTATACAACAAGAGACCCAGTACTTC. It yields the protein CASSLLRIQQETQYF.

The gene calls are TRBV9 and TRBJ2-5; D gene unclear. The germline V gene encodes CDR1 SGDLS and CDR2 YYNGEE. V was pared by 5 bases and J by 0 bases, with 14 bases between. The CDR3 is made up of 15 amino acids. The CDR3 loop reads CASRRGGGDQETQYF. The CDR3 DNA sequence: TGTGCCAGCAGACGTGGTGGTGGGGACCAAGAGACCCAGTACTTC. Full variable domain (remainder filled in from reference TRBV9 and TRBJ2-5): DSGVTQTPKHLITATGQRVTLRCSPRSGDLSVYWYQQSLDQGLQFLIQYYNGEERAKGNILERFSAQQFPDLHSELNLSSLELGDSALYFCASRRGGGDQETQYFGPGTRLLVL.

The rearrangement links TRBV5-1 to TRBJ2-5, with TRBD2 identical over 9 bases. Germline V gives CDR1 SGHRS, CDR2 YFSETQ. The CDR3 is made up of 15 amino acids. V lost 4 bases to trimming and J lost 4 bases; unmatched junction nucleotides: 8. This CDR3 is CASSTARGGRETQYF. As DNA, the CDR3 is TGCGCCAGCAGCACGGCGCGGGGGGGAAGAGAGACCCAGTACTTC.

The genes are TRBV11-3 and TRBJ2-7, with D possibly being TRBD2 (5 bases). This CDR3 has 15 amino acids. Per germline, CDR1 SGHNT and CDR2 YENEEA. With 6 bases removed from V and 1 base from J, the gap between germline ends came to 16 bases. The CDR3 loop reads CASSPGGRPSYEQYF. Written as DNA, the CDR3 is TGTGCCAGCAGTCCTGGCGGGCGCCCTTCCTACGAGCAGTACTTC.

This clone occurred a few times. This chain uses TRBV5-1 with TRBJ2-7; D remains unclear. This CDR3 is 14 amino acids long. Germline values: CDR1 SGHRS, CDR2 YFSETQ. Trimming removed 4 bases from V and 0 bases from J, with 11 bases in between. The CDR3 region has the DNA TGCGCCAGCAGCACTGAAGAGATCTCCTACGAGCAGTACTTC. Protein: CASSTEEISYEQYF.

This clone was seen once. The J gene is TRBJ1-1, the V gene TRBV7-2, with D possibly being TRBD1 (5 bases). V gave up 4 bases and J gave up 7 bases, with 16 bases separating them. CDR3 length: 14 residues. Germline CDR1 and CDR2: SGHTA and FQGNSA. The CDR3 sequence: CASSSPSWGGEAFF. In nucleotides, the CDR3 is TGTGCCAGCAGCTCCCCTTCCTGGGGGGGTGAAGCTTTCTTT.

The CDR3 here is CASSFALTGTWGEAFF. The CDR3 bases are TGCGCCAGCAGCTTTGCCCTGACAGGGACGTGGGGTGAAGCTTTCTTT. V usage is TRBV5-1 and J usage is TRBJ1-1, with 7 bases aligning to TRBD1. This CDR3 contains 16 residues. Looked up from germline, CDR1 is SGHRS and CDR2 is YFSETQ. Trimming took 2 bases from V and 7 from J; bases not matched to a gene: 14. Together with reference TRBV5-1 and TRBJ1-1, the CDR3 gives the full variable domain: KAGVTQTPRYLIKTRGQQVTLSCSPISGHRSVSWYQQTPGQGLQFLFEYFSETQRNKGNFPGRFSGRQFSNSRSEMNVSTLELGDSALYLCASSFALTGTWGEAFFGQGTRLTVV.

The table lists this clone with a count of one. The chain links TRBV6-1 to TRBJ2-3, with 7 nucleotides matching TRBD1. This CDR3 region has 15 residues. Germline V CDR1 and CDR2: MNHNS, SASEGT. V gave up 0 bases and J gave up 4 bases; unmatched junction bases: 4. DNA for the CDR3: TGTGCCAGCAGTGAAGCGCTTCAGGGGGCAGATACGCAGTATTTT. It specifies CASSEALQGADTQYF.

This chain uses TRBV11-3 with TRBJ1-1; D not resolved. Trimming stripped 5 bases from V and 2 bases from J, with 3 bases between. The CDR3 contains 11 residues. Looked up from germline, CDR1 is SGHNT and CDR2 is YENEEA. CDR3 DNA sequence: TGTGCCAGCAGCCCAAACACTGAAGCTTTCTTT. Translated: CASSPNTEAFF. Based on the CDR3 plus reference TRBV11-3 and TRBJ1-1, the full variable domain is EAGVVQSPRYKIIEKKQPVAFWCNPISGHNTLYWYLQNLGQGPELLIRYENEEAVDDSQLPKDRFSAERLKGVDSTLKIQPAELGDSAVYLCASSPNTEAFFGQGTRLTVV.

This chain links TRBV6-5 with TRBJ1-2; weak D call: TRBD1 (6 bases). Per germline, CDR1 MNHEY and CDR2 SVGAGI. CDR3 length equals 13 residues. Trimming stripped 6 bases from V and 8 bases from J, with 16 bases between. CDR3 sequence (DNA): TGTGCCAGCAGCCAGACAGGCCTGGGGGGCTACACCTTC. This gives the protein CASSQTGLGGYTF.

In DNA form, the CDR3 reads TGCGCCAGCAGCTTGGGACAGGGGGTTTTTGGAAACACCATATATTTT. Encoded protein: CASSLGQGVFGNTIYF. This sequence joins TRBV5-1 and TRBJ1-3; TRBD1 aligns across 9 bases. CDR1 is SGHRS and CDR2 is YFSETQ in the germline V gene. This CDR3 contains 16 residues. Unmatched junction bases numbered 4, after V lost 0 bases and J lost 3 bases. Together with reference TRBV5-1 and TRBJ1-3, the CDR3 gives the full variable domain: KAGVTQTPRYLIKTRGQQVTLSCSPISGHRSVSWYQQTPGQGLQFLFEYFSETQRNKGNFPGRFSGRQFSNSRSEMNVSTLELGDSALYLCASSLGQGVFGNTIYFGEGSWLTVV.

This clone showed up just once. J is TRBJ1-1 and V is TRBV10-1; a weak D match, TRBD1 (5 bases). There are 15 residues in the CDR3. Trimming took off 0 bases at V and 1 base at J, with 9 bases between the two ends. Germline V gives CDR1 WNHNN, CDR2 SYGVQD (reference sequence). The CDR3 DNA follows: TGCGCCAGCAGTGAGTCGGGACGGTCGAACACTGAAGCTTTCTTT. It specifies CASSESGRSNTEAFF.

This clone was counted between two and nine times. The J gene is TRBJ1-6, the V gene TRBV30; a weak D match, TRBD1 (5 bases). Germline lookup yields CDR1 GTSNPN and CDR2 SVGIG (reference sequence). The CDR3 spans 14 residues. With 5 bases removed from V and 3 bases from J, the gap between germline ends came to 11 bases. The CDR3 DNA is TGTGCCTGGGAGGACACGTTCTATAATTCACCCCTCCACTTT. It encodes CAWEDTFYNSPLHF.

The CDR3 region has the DNA TGCAGCGTGTACGGGACAGGGGGCTTAAATGAGCAGTTCTTC. This gives the protein CSVYGTGGLNEQFF. J is TRBJ2-1 and V is TRBV29-1, with 12 bases fitting TRBD1. With 6 bases clipped from V and 7 bases from J, the junction kept 7 bases outside the gene matches. Germline V gives CDR1 SQVTM, CDR2 ANQGSEA. CDR3 length: 14 amino acids.

The genes are TRBV15 and TRBJ1-2; D not resolved. Germline lookup yields CDR1 LNHNV and CDR2 YYDKDF (reference sequence). V was trimmed by 4 bases and J by 2 bases, leaving 8 bases between them. The CDR3 sequence is 13 residues long. As DNA, the CDR3 is TGTGCCACCAGCAAGGGTAGGAACTATGGCTACACCTTC. As protein: CATSKGRNYGYTF.

The gene calls are TRBV25-1 and TRBJ1-6; 9 bases match TRBD1. Germline assignment: CDR1 MGHDK and CDR2 SYGVNS. The CDR3 contains 15 residues. V shed 3 bases and J 9 bases; nucleotides not matched to a gene: 6. CDR3 residues: CASSDPRQGGSPLHF. The CDR3 coding sequence is TGTGCCAGCAGTGATCCGCGACAGGGGGGTTCACCCCTCCACTTT.

This chain links TRBV27 with TRBJ2-7, with 7 bases identical to TRBD1. The germline V gene encodes CDR1 MNHEY and CDR2 SMNVEV (reference sequence). The CDR3 loop spans 15 amino acids. Trimming took 6 bases from V and 2 from J; bases not matched to a gene: 10. The CDR3 is CASSTKQGSPYEQYF. The CDR3 DNA sequence: TGTGCCAGCAGCACAAAACAGGGGAGCCCCTACGAGCAGTACTTC.